This TCR beta chain is drawn from a study of identical twins. MiXCR, applied by TCRdb to the 5' RACE reads, yields one record per CDR3 protein. The sample contains over 500,000 distinct CDR3 sequences, about 20% of which appear only once. This clonotype was counted between two and nine times. Losses at the gene ends were 0 bases for V and 5 bases for J; bases not matched to a gene: 7. The CDR3 extends over 16 amino acids. Germline loops: CDR1 KGHSH, CDR2 LQKENI. This sample was shared with a second study, whose subject was T cells expressing NK-cell markers. That investigation notes: In the group of eight sequenced donors, seven were HCMV-seropositive and one was seronegative. Of the CD8+ T cells in about 6 donors, 1.0-7.0% belonged to dominant NKG2C+ clonotypes. Expanded NKG2C+ T cell clones were not confirmed as HCMV-specific.

Sample: CD4+ T cells sorted from blood. The receptor comes from a young woman in good health. V is TRBV18 and J is TRBJ2-1; 7 bases are a match to TRBD2. Here the CDR3 reads CASSPPGVAGNNEQFF. The CDR3 DNA follows: TGTGCCAGCTCACCACCGGGGGTAGCGGGTAACAATGAGCAGTTCTTC. The full variable domain, rest sourced from reference TRBV18 and TRBJ2-1, is NAGVMQNPRHLVRRRGQEARLRCSPMKGHSHVYWYRQLPEEGLKFMVYLQKENIIDESGMPKERFSAEFPKEGPSILRIQQVVRGDSAAYFCASSPPGVAGNNEQFFGPGTRLTVL.